The 2 T cell receptor beta chains presented below share a single source sample, sequenced in a study of T cells in Graves' hyperthyroidism and ophthalmopathy (dated by TCRdb to between 2018 and 2021). Receptor amplification or capture employed multiplex PCR. For sequencing, an Illumina HiSeq 2000 was employed. Amplification of TCR beta CDR3 regions was carried out from RNA transcripts. For the first round of RT-PCR on the TCR CDR3, the HTBI primer set was used together with the Qiagen OneStep RT-PCR kit. Using fastp at Q25 and MiXCR, TCRdb reprocessed the public reads and kept productive beta chains. Each record represents a unique CDR3 protein, reported with the most common genes and DNA among its rows. For this sample the table gives around 350,000 distinct CDR3 sequences, of which about a fifth were detected only once. The top ten hold 3% to 4% of the sample. The specimen was blood. The receptors here all came from a woman under 30 with Graves' hyperthyroidism.

This clonotype was counted a few times. The V gene is TRBV30, the J gene TRBJ2-4; D is perhaps TRBD2 (6 bases). Germline values: CDR1 GTSNPN, CDR2 SVGIG (reference sequence). The CDR3 runs to 14 residues. The germline V and J ends were trimmed by 4 bases and 11 bases, with 21 bases remaining between them. For the CDR3, the DNA is TGTGCCTGGAATCCTGGGCGAGGAGGGGAAGTTCAGTACTTC. It is translated as CAWNPGRGGEVQYF. Filled out from reference TRBV30 and TRBJ2-4, the complete variable domain reads SQTIHQWPATLVQPVGSPLSLECTVEGTSNPNLYWYRQAAGRGLQLLFYSVGIGQISSEVPQNLSASRPQDRQFILSSKKLLLSDSGFYLCAWNPGRGGEVQYFGAGTRLSVL.

This clonotype has a count of ten or more. This chain links TRBV30 with TRBJ2-2; TRBD2 matches 12 bases. This CDR3 spans 15 amino acids. Germline CDR1 reads GTSNPN; CDR2 reads SVGIG (reference sequence). J was trimmed by 0 bases and V by 7 bases; bases with no gene match: 3. The CDR3 DNA is TGTGCCTTGACTAGCGGGGGACCGAACACCGGGGAGCTGTTTTTT. Translated, it gives CALTSGGPNTGELFF.